This TCR beta chain was found in a study of T cell responses to AZD1222 COVID-19 vaccine. Data came from immunoSEQ multiplex PCR; TCRdb stores just in-frame clones and leaves some out. This sample carries 90,000 to 120,000 clones, around nine tenths of them seen once, and the ten largest clones take about 2.5%. The CDR3 is 13 residues long. CDR1 is MDHEN and CDR2 is SYDVKM in the germline V gene. V lost 5 bases to trimming and J lost 7 bases, with 12 bases between them. The material sequenced was peripheral blood, taken 28 days after the second AZD1222 dose. The chain links TRBV28 to TRBJ1-5; D may be TRBD1 (5 bases). This TCR was sampled from an adult who received the AZD1222 COVID-19 vaccine. CDR3 amino acids: CASSDARGQPQHF. DNA of the CDR3: TGTGCCAGCAGTGACGCTCGGGGCCAGCCCCAGCATTTT.